The clone carrying this T cell receptor (beta chain) showed up just a few times. With TRAV- and TRBV-specific primers, first-strand cDNA was made, covering the alpha and beta chains. Using a constant-region primer together with a V-primer adapter, TCRs were subjected to about 18 PCR cycles of amplification. The mRNA which had been isolated was amplified by in vitro transcription. In TCRdb, the reads were re-called with MiXCR into one record per CDR3 protein. The data hold more than 90,000 distinct CDR3 sequences, with about 20% observed a single time. This sample is part of a study of low-dose radiotherapy and immunotherapy resistance in tumors. Study summary: Each patient took aspirin at a dose of 300 mg by mouth once daily over the course of four cycles, with dosing beginning on cycle 1 day 1.

Time point indicated: after trial treatment. Sample treatment: LDRT plus nivolumab, ipilimumab, low-dose cyclophosphamide and aspirin (RACIN trial). Donors were administered nivolumab, ipilimumab, aspirin and low-dose cyclophosphamide, together with low-dose radiotherapy. There are 14 residues in the CDR3. Trimming left V 5 bases short and J 1 base short, with 8 bases between. CDR1 is MNHEY, CDR2 SMNVEV, per germline (reference sequence). The rearrangement joins TRBV27 to TRBJ2-2, with D unresolved. This sample comprised PBMCs, obtained after low-dose radiotherapy plus immunotherapy. The TCR originated in a male donor with prostate cancer. Written as DNA, the CDR3 is TGTGCCAGCAGTAGTTACATGAACACCGGGGAGCTGTTTTTT. Encoded protein: CASSSYMNTGELFF.